This TCR beta chain was captured by sequencing in a study of T cells in Graves' hyperthyroidism and ophthalmopathy. A word on this clonotype: Its ends do not fully match the called genes, so a read error is possible.

There were TCR beta CDR3 regions amplified from RNA transcripts. Primed by the HTBI set, a first-round RT-PCR was run on the TCR CDR3. One entry per CDR3 protein results from TCRdb running MiXCR on the multiplex PCR reads. The sample has 550,000 to 650,000 distinct CDR3 sequences; approximately 15% are singletons. The CDR3 totals 15 residues. Germline V gene data show CDR1 as SGDLS and CDR2 as YYNGEE. This sequence joins TRBV9 and TRBJ2-3; 9 bases line up with TRBD2. Sequencing was carried out using blood. The receptor was isolated from a woman aged 25 to 39 with Graves' hyperthyroidism that later progressed to Graves' ophthalmopathy. Here the CDR3 reads CASSVGAGGGDTQDF. The CDR3 nucleotides are TGTGCCAGCAGCGTAGGAGCGGGAGGAGGGGATACGCAGGATTTT.